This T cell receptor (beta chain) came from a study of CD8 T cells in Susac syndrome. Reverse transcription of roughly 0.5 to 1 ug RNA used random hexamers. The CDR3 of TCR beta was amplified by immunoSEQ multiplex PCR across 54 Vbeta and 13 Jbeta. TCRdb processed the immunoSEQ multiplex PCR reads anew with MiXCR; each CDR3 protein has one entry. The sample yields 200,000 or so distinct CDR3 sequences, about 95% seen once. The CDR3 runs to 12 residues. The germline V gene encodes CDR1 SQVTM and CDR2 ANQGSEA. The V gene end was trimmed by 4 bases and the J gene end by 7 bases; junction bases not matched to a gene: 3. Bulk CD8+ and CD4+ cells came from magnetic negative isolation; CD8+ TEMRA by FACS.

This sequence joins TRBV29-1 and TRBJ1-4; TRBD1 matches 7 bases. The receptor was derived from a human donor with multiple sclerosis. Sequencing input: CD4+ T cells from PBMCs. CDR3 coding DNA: TGCAGCGTTGTGACAGGGTCTGAAAAACTGTTTTTT. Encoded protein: CSVVTGSEKLFF.